This T cell receptor (beta chain) was profiled in a study of T cell repertoires in cytomegalovirus infection. CDR3 length: 16 amino acids. Trimming shortened V by 0 bases and J by 3 bases, and 14 bases separated the two germline ends. The germline gives CDR1 MNHEY, CDR2 SVGAGI. For this clonotype: What it binds is unknown.

TCRdb analysed the reads with MiXCR anew, one entry per CDR3 protein. The sample holds roughly 920,000 distinct CDR3 sequences, around a third seen once. This clonotype originated in a human donor in good health (CMV status not recorded). Some clones in this sample may be carry-over from other donors' samples. This sequence joins TRBV6-5 and TRBJ2-5; no clear D gene. The source material was cultured CD8+ T cells from PBMCs, sampled from culture after CMV antigen stimulation. The chain's CDR3 is CASSYSRPALEETQYF. The CDR3 bases are TGTGCCAGCAGTTACTCCCGCCCCGCTCTAGAAGAGACCCAGTACTTC.